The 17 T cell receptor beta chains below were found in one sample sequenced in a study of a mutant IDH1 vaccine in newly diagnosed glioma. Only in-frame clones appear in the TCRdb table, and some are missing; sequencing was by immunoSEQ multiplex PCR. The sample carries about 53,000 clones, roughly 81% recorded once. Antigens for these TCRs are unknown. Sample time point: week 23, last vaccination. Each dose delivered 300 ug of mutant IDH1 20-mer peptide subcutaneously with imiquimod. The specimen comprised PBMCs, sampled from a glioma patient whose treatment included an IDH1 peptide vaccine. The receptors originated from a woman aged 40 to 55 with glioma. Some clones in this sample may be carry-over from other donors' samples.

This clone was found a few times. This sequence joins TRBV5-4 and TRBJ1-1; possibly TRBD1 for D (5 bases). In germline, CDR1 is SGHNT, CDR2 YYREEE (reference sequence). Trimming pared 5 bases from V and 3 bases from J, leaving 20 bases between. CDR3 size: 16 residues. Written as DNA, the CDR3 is TGTGCCAGCAGGGCGGACTTGCAGGGTTTCGACACTGAAGCTTTCTTT. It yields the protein CASRADLQGFDTEAFF.

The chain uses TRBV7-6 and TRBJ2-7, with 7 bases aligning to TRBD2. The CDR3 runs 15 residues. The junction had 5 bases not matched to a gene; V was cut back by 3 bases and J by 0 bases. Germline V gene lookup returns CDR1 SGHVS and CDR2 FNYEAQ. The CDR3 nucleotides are TGTGCCAGCAGCTTGGGCGGGGGAAGCTCCTACGAGCAGTACTTC. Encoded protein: CASSLGGGSSYEQYF.

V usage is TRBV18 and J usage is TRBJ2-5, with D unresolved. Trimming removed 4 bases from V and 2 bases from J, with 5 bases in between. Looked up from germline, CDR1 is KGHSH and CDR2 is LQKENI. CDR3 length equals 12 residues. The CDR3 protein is CASSQHQETQYF. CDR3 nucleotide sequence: TGTGCCAGCTCACAACATCAAGAGACCCAGTACTTC.

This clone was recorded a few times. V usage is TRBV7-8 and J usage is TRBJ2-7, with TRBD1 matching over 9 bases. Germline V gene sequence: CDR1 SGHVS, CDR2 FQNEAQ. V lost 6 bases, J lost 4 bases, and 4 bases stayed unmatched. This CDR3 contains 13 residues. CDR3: CASRQDRGYEQYF. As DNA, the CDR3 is TGTGCCAGCAGACAAGACAGGGGGTACGAGCAGTACTTC.

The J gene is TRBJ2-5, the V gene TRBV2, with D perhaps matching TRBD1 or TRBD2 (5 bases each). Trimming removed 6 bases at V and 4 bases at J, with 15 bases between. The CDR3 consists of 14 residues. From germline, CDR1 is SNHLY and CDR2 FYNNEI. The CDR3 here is CASSVATGGETQYF. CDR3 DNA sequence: TGTGCCAGCAGCGTTGCAACAGGAGGAGAGACCCAGTACTTC.

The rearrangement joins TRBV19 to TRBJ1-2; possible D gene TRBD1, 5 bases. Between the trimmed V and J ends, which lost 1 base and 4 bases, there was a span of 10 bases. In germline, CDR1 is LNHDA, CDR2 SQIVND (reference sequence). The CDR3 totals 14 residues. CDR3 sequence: CASSIVQAPYGYTF. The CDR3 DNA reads TGTGCCAGTAGTATAGTACAGGCTCCCTATGGCTACACCTTC.

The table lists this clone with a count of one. The CDR3 nucleotides read TGTGCCAGCAGCTTGGGACAGGAATCTGGAAACACCATATATTTT. This encodes CASSLGQESGNTIYF. The rearrangement uses TRBV5-6 and TRBJ1-3, with TRBD1 as a possible D gene (6 bases). The CDR3 loop spans 15 amino acids. CDR1 and CDR2 from the germline V gene are SGHDT and YYEEEE. Trimming removed 0 bases from V and 1 base from J, with 8 bases in between.

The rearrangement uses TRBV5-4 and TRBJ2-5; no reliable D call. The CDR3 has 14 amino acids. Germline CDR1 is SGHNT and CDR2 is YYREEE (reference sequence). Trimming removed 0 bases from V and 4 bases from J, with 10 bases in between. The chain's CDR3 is CASSLEGPRETQYF. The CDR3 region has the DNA TGTGCCAGCAGCTTGGAAGGACCCAGAGAGACCCAGTACTTC.

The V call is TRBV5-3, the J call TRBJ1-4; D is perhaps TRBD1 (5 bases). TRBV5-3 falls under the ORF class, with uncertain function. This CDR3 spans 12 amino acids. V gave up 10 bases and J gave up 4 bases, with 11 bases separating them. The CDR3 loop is CAGKGYNEKLFF. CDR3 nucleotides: TGTGCCGGGAAGGGGTATAATGAAAAACTGTTTTTT.

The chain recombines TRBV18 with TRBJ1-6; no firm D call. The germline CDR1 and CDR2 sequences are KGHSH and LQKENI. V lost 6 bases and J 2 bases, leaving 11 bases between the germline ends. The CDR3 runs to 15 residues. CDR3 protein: CASSPGGPYNSPLHF. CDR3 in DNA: TGTGCCAGCTCTCCAGGCGGGCCCTATAATTCACCCCTCCACTTT.

The CDR3 DNA sequence: TGTGCCAGCTCACCACCGGGCAGGGGGGGAACAGATACGCAGTATTTT. Translation: CASSPPGRGGTDTQYF. The V gene is TRBV18, the J gene TRBJ2-3; D is tentatively TRBD1 or TRBD2 (7 bases each). The CDR3 has 16 amino acids. Germline V gives CDR1 KGHSH, CDR2 LQKENI. V lost 0 bases, J lost 3 bases, and 13 bases lay in between.

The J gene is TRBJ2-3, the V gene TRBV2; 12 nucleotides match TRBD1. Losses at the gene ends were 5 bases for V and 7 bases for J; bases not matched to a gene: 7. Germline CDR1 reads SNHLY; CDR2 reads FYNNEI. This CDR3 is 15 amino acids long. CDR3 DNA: TGTGCCAGCAGTTCACCGGGACAGGGGGCAAATACGCAGTATTTT. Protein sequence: CASSSPGQGANTQYF. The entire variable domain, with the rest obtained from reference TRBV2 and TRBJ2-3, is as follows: EPEVTQTPSHQVTQMGQEVILRCVPISNHLYFYWYRQILGQKVEFLVSFYNNEISEKSEIFDDQFSVERPDGSNFTLKIRSTKLEDSAMYFCASSSPGQGANTQYFGPGTRLTVL.

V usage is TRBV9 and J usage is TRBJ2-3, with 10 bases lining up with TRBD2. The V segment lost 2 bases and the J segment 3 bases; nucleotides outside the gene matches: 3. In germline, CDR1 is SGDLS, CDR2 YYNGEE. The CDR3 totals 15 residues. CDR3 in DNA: TGTGCCAGCAGCGTTAGCGGGGGGCCAACAGATACGCAGTATTTT. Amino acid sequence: CASSVSGGPTDTQYF.

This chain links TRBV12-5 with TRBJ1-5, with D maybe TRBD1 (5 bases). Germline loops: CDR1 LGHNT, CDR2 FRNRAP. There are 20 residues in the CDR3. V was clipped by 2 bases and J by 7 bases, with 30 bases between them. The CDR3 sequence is CASGLPPRGGRPSPIQPQHF. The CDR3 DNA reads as TGTGCTAGTGGTTTGCCTCCGAGGGGTGGGCGGCCTTCCCCGATACAGCCCCAGCATTTT. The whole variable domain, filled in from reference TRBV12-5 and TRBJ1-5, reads DARVTQTPRHKVTEMGQEVTMRCQPILGHNTVFWYRQTMMQGLELLAYFRNRAPLDDSGMPKDRFSAEMPDATLATLKIQPSEPRDSAVYFCASGLPPRGGRPSPIQPQHFGDGTRLSIL.

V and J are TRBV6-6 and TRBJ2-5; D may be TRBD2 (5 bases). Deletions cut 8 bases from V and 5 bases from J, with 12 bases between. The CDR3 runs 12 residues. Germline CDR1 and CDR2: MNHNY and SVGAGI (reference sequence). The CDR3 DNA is TGTGCCAGCCGTGGGCGCGGGGAGACCCAGTACTTC. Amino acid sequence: CASRGRGETQYF.

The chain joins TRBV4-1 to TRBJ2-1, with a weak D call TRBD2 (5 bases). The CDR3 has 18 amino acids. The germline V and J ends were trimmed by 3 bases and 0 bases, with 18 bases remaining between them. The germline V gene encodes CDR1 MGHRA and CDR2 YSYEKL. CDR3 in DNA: TGCGCCAGCAGCCAGGCTGACCTAGTGGGGAGCTCCTACAATGAGCAGTTCTTC. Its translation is CASSQADLVGSSYNEQFF.

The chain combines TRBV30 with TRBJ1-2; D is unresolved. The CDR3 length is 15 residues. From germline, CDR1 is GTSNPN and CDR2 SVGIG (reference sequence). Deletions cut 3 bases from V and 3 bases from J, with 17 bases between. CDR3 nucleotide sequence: TGTGCCTGGAGGGCCCCCATTGGCCCGGACTATGGCTACACCTTC. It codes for CAWRAPIGPDYGYTF.